The TCR beta chain under discussion was sequenced for a study of cytomegalovirus exposure and HLA in healthy donors. Overall study results and limits: There were 150 to 200 TCR beta chains listed as cytomegalovirus-associated. Reports indicated that the classifier achieved high specificity and sensitivity in diagnosing cytomegalovirus status.

Vbeta (60) and Jbeta (13) primers were used in the PCR. The method was immunoSEQ multiplex PCR; TCRdb's version includes in-frame clones alone and lacks a portion of them. Among over 85,000 clones, around three quarters were seen once, and the ten largest hold roughly 1.3%. Germline V CDR1 and CDR2: GTSNPN, SVGIG (reference sequence). The CDR3 is 11 amino acids. V lost 5 bases to trimming and J lost 0 bases, with 4 bases between them. Though probably carrying unrecorded immune exposures, donors were nominally healthy at sampling. Concerning this clone itself: Its specificity is not known.

The rearrangement joins TRBV30 to TRBJ2-5; no clear D. Material: PBMCs. The sequence came from a woman in her thirties in good health and CMV-seronegative. CDR3 bases: TGTGCCTGGGGGCACCAAGAGACCCAGTACTTC. It yields the protein CAWGHQETQYF. The entire variable domain, with the rest obtained from reference TRBV30 and TRBJ2-5, is as follows: SQTIHQWPATLVQPVGSPLSLECTVEGTSNPNLYWYRQAAGRGLQLLFYSVGIGQISSEVPQNLSASRPQDRQFILSSKKLLLSDSGFYLCAWGHQETQYFGPGTRLLVL.